The T cell receptor beta chain under discussion was sequenced for a study of CD8 T cells in ankylosing spondylitis. Notes on the study in general: As reported, disease-linked clones showed significant enrichment in matched ankylosing spondylitis synovial fluid. Characteristic, it appeared, of ankylosing spondylitis blood was a TCR beta motif of several highly homologous variants. Clones that were linked to disease were CD8+ and were relatively rare in peripheral blood.

This clonotype was seen only a few times. Its specificity is unknown. Preparation of TCR beta libraries was done by quantitative 5'-RACE with molecular barcodes. TCRdb reanalysed the 5' RACE reads using MiXCR and keeps one entry per CDR3 protein. The sample holds 250,000 to 350,000 distinct CDR3 sequences; roughly 8% are singletons and the top ten take roughly 15%. This CDR3 contains 16 residues. Germline values: CDR1 DFQATT, CDR2 SNEGSKA (reference sequence). J lost 4 bases, V lost 1 base, and 12 bases had no gene match. The TCR was taken from a male donor with ankylosing spondylitis. The V gene is TRBV20-1, the J gene TRBJ1-2; 7 bases align to TRBD1. Sequences were obtained from blood, either unsorted or a sorted T cell fraction (not recorded which). CDR3 coding DNA: TGCAGTGCTAGAGTCCTTGGGGGACAGAAGATCTATGGCTACACCTTC. This translates into CSARVLGGQKIYGYTF.